This T cell receptor beta chain was identified in a study of cytomegalovirus exposure and HLA in healthy donors. Study-wide context: Out of around 360 genotyped donors, about 84% belonged to the Caucasian-associated ancestry cluster.

Regarding this clone: Its antigen is not known.

The CDR3 sequence is 12 residues long. Deletions cut 6 bases from V and 7 bases from J, with 8 bases between. The germline V gene encodes CDR1 SGHRS and CDR2 YFSETQ. PCR was performed using 60 Vbeta and 13 Jbeta primers. The table came from immunoSEQ multiplex PCR; TCRdb's copy has only in-frame clones and leaves some out. Its table records 35,000 to 45,000 clones. Overall study results and limits: The authors listed around 150 TCR beta chains as cytomegalovirus-associated.

The chain has TRBV5-1 and TRBJ1-6; unclear D gene. The sequenced sample consisted of PBMCs. The sequence was obtained from a woman aged 30 to 39 in good health and CMV-seropositive. Written as DNA, the CDR3 is TGCGCCAGCAAACGGGGAAATTCACCCCTCCACTTT. Protein product: CASKRGNSPLHF.